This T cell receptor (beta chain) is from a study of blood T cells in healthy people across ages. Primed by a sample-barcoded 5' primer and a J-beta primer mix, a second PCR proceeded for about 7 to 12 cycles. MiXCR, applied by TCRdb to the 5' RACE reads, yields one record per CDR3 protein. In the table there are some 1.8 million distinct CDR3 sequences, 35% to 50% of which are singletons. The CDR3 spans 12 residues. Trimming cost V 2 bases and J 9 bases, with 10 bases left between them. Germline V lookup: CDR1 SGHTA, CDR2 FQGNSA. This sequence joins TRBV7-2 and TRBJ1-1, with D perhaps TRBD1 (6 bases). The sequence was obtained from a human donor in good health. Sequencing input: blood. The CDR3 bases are TGTGCCAGCAGCTTATCAGGGGAGAAAGCTTTCTTT. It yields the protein CASSLSGEKAFF.